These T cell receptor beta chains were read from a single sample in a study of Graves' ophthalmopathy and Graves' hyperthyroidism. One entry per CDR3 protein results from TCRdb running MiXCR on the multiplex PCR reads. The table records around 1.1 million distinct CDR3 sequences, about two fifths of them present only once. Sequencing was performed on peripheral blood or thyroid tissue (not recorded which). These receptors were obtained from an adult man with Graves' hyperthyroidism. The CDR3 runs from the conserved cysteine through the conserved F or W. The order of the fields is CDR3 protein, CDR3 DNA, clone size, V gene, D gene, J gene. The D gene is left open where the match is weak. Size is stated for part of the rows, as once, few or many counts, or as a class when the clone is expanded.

CDR3aa: CAAAGQGGGYEQYF; CDR3nt: TGTGCCGCAGCCGGACAGGGGGGCGGCTACGAGCAGTACTTC; abundance: .; v_gene: TRBV10-2; d_gene: TRBD1; j_gene: TRBJ2-7
CDR3aa: CASSYPIQGSQPQHF; CDR3nt: TGTGCCAGCAGTTACCCGATCCAGGGGAGTCAGCCCCAGCATTTT; abundance: few; v_gene: TRBV6-5; d_gene: .; j_gene: TRBJ1-5
CDR3aa: CASTSFGQANSYEQYF; CDR3nt: TGTGCCAGCACCTCCTTCGGACAGGCCAATTCCTACGAGCAGTACTTC; abundance: .; v_gene: TRBV6-2/TRBV6-3; d_gene: TRBD1; j_gene: TRBJ2-7
CDR3aa: CATSREQGYGYTF; CDR3nt: TGTGCCACCAGCAGAGAACAGGGGTATGGCTACACCTTC; abundance: many; v_gene: TRBV15; d_gene: TRBD1; j_gene: TRBJ1-2
CDR3aa: CATSRVRDTEAFF; CDR3nt: TGTGCCACCAGCAGAGTCCGGGATACTGAAGCTTTCTTT; abundance: .; v_gene: TRBV15; d_gene: .; j_gene: TRBJ1-1
CDR3aa: CASSSAAGGHTGELFF; CDR3nt: TGTGCCAGCAGCTCAGCAGCGGGAGGGCACACCGGGGAGCTGTTTTTT; abundance: .; v_gene: TRBV11-2; d_gene: TRBD2; j_gene: TRBJ2-2
CDR3aa: CATSRDRGLVNTEAFF; CDR3nt: TGTGCCACCAGCAGGGACAGGGGGCTGGTGAACACTGAAGCTTTCTTT; abundance: few; v_gene: TRBV15; d_gene: TRBD1; j_gene: TRBJ1-1
CDR3aa: CSARDTWDRNNSPLHF; CDR3nt: TGCAGTGCTAGAGATACCTGGGACAGAAATAATTCACCCCTCCACTTT; abundance: few; v_gene: TRBV20-1; d_gene: TRBD1; j_gene: TRBJ1-6
CDR3aa: CASSRMTF; CDR3nt: TGTGCCAGCAGCCGTATGACTTTC; abundance: .; v_gene: TRBV7-9; d_gene: .; j_gene: TRBJ2-6
CDR3aa: CASELQTSGGEEQYF; CDR3nt: TGTGCCAGCGAGCTCCAGACTAGCGGGGGGGAAGAGCAGTACTTC; abundance: .; v_gene: TRBV12-3/TRBV12-4; d_gene: TRBD2; j_gene: TRBJ2-7
CDR3aa: CASSLEPGAQYF; CDR3nt: TGTGCCAGCAGCTTGGAACCCGGGGCCCAGTACTTC; abundance: once; v_gene: TRBV5-1; d_gene: .; j_gene: TRBJ2-5